A selection of T cell receptor beta chains follows, all from one sample in a study of blood T cell repertoires in COVID-19. The data were produced by immunoSEQ multiplex PCR, yet TCRdb's version contains in-frame clones alone and is incomplete. Seen here are a few hundred thousand clones, 70% to 90% observed once, and the top ten hold more than 6.5%. The sample consisted of PBMCs or T cells enriched from blood (not recorded which). The receptors come from a woman in her fifties or sixties who had been exposed to COVID-19. Each CDR3 is given with its conserved first and last residue. A D gene is named only where the DNA matches it firmly. Expanded clones get a size class; other rows say once, few or many, or leave the size out.

J: TRBJ1-5; D: NA; V: TRBV12-3/TRBV12-4; size: once; CDR3: CASRSGQNQPQHF; DNA: TGTGCCAGCAGGTCCGGACAGAATCAGCCCCAGCATTTT
J: TRBJ1-1; D: TRBD1; V: TRBV13; size: NA; CDR3: CASSLHWSGTGVSEAFF; DNA: TGTGCCAGCAGCTTACATTGGTCTGGGACAGGGGTCTCTGAAGCTTTCTTT
J: TRBJ1-3; D: NA; V: TRBV29-1; size: NA; CDR3: CSVAENSGNTIYF; DNA: TGCAGCGTTGCCGAGAACTCTGGAAACACCATATATTTT
J: TRBJ1-5; D: NA; V: TRBV12-3/TRBV12-4; size: NA; CDR3: CASSLGQMKPQHF; DNA: TGTGCCAGCAGTTTAGGACAGATGAAGCCCCAGCATTTT
J: TRBJ1-6; D: TRBD1; V: TRBV5-5; size: once; CDR3: CASSQTGGSPLHF; DNA: TGTGCCAGCAGCCAGACAGGGGGATCACCCCTCCACTTT
J: TRBJ2-7; D: NA; V: TRBV28; size: NA; CDR3: CASSPPSLEQYF; DNA: TGTGCCAGCAGCCCCCCCTCACTCGAGCAGTACTTC
J: TRBJ1-2; D: TRBD1; V: TRBV5-1; size: NA; CDR3: CASSLEGQGKGYTF; DNA: TGCGCCAGCAGCTTGGAGGGACAGGGAAAAGGCTACACCTTC
J: TRBJ2-3; D: NA; V: TRBV28; size: NA; CDR3: CASSSTNRDTQYF; DNA: TGTGCCAGCAGTTCTACGAACAGGGATACGCAGTATTTT
J: TRBJ2-1; D: TRBD1; V: TRBV5-1; size: NA; CDR3: CASSRQGTGFSGEQFF; DNA: TGCGCCAGCAGCCGGCAGGGGACAGGGTTTTCGGGTGAGCAGTTCTTC
J: TRBJ2-7; D: NA; V: TRBV5-1; size: NA; CDR3: CASSADRYEQYF; DNA: TGCGCCAGCAGCGCGGACAGATACGAGCAGTACTTC
J: TRBJ1-2; D: TRBD1; V: TRBV28; size: NA; CDR3: CASSLLRQGWENGYTF; DNA: TGTGCCAGCAGTTTATTAAGACAGGGATGGGAAAATGGCTACACCTTC
J: TRBJ2-7; D: NA; V: TRBV28; size: NA; CDR3: CASRPGLQREQYF; DNA: TGTGCCAGCAGACCGGGTCTTCAACGCGAGCAGTACTTC
J: TRBJ1-1; D: TRBD1; V: TRBV3-1/TRBV3-2; size: NA; CDR3: CASSQVYEGANTEAFF; DNA: TGTGCCAGCAGCCAAGTGTATGAGGGGGCGAACACTGAAGCTTTCTTT
J: TRBJ1-1; D: TRBD1; V: TRBV12-3/TRBV12-4; size: NA; CDR3: CASSQGAEAFF; DNA: TGTGCCAGCAGCCAGGGGGCGGAGGCTTTCTTT
J: TRBJ1-6; D: NA; V: TRBV4-1; size: NA; CDR3: CASSLRQVESPLHF; DNA: TGCGCCAGCAGCCTCCGACAGGTTGAATCACCCCTCCACTTT
J: TRBJ1-3; D: TRBD1; V: TRBV19; size: NA; CDR3: CASTPTGGRWDTIYF; DNA: TGTGCCAGTACCCCGACAGGGGGGCGCTGGGACACCATATATTTT
J: TRBJ2-3; D: TRBD2; V: TRBV3-1/TRBV3-2; size: once; CDR3: CASSRPSGGEVDTQYF; DNA: TGTGCCAGCTCCCGGCCTAGCGGGGGGGAGGTAGATACGCAGTATTTT
J: TRBJ1-2; D: TRBD1; V: TRBV19; size: few; CDR3: CASSIDGQAGGYTF; DNA: TGTGCCAGTAGTATAGATGGACAGGCGGGAGGCTACACCTTC
J: TRBJ2-1; D: NA; V: TRBV2; size: few; CDR3: CASMDYNSNEQFF; DNA: TGTGCCAGCATGGACTACAACTCCAATGAGCAGTTCTTC
J: TRBJ2-7; D: NA; V: TRBV13; size: NA; CDR3: CASSLAVFPYEQYF; DNA: TGTGCCAGCAGCTTAGCGGTTTTTCCCTACGAGCAGTACTTC
J: TRBJ2-3; D: NA; V: TRBV30; size: NA; CDR3: CAWRLIGTDTQYF; DNA: TGTGCCTGGAGATTAATCGGGACAGATACGCAGTATTTT
J: TRBJ1-1; D: NA; V: TRBV18; size: NA; CDR3: CASSPPRGNTEAFF; DNA: TGTGCCAGCTCACCACCCAGGGGGAACACTGAAGCTTTCTTT
J: TRBJ2-1; D: NA; V: TRBV12-2; size: NA; CDR3: CASRLGGSYNEQFF; DNA: TGTGCAAGTCGCTTGGGGGGATCCTACAATGAGCAGTTCTTC
J: TRBJ2-2; D: TRBD2; V: TRBV2; size: NA; CDR3: CASSARLADDTGELFF; DNA: TGTGCCAGCAGTGCACGACTAGCGGACGACACCGGGGAGCTGTTTTTT
J: TRBJ1-5; D: NA; V: TRBV2; size: NA; CDR3: CASSVRQVYQPQHF; DNA: TGTGCCAGCAGTGTCAGACAGGTTTATCAGCCCCAGCATTTT
J: TRBJ2-1; D: TRBD2; V: TRBV6-5; size: NA; CDR3: CASSRSGGSFNEQFF; DNA: TGTGCCAGCAGCCGTAGCGGGGGGAGCTTTAATGAGCAGTTCTTC
J: TRBJ1-1; D: NA; V: TRBV12-3/TRBV12-4; size: NA; CDR3: CASSWGGEAFF; DNA: TGTGCCAGCAGTTGGGGGGGGGAAGCTTTCTTT
J: TRBJ1-2; D: TRBD1; V: TRBV19; size: few; CDR3: CASLDRVEGGYTF; DNA: TGTGCCAGCCTGGACAGGGTTGAAGGTGGCTACACCTTC
J: TRBJ1-6; D: NA; V: TRBV6-2/TRBV6-3; size: NA; CDR3: CASSYSSAGDSPLHF; DNA: TGTGCCAGCAGTTACTCGTCAGCGGGGGATTCACCCCTCCACTTT
J: TRBJ1-5; D: NA; V: TRBV19; size: NA; CDR3: CASSSGQISNQPQHF; DNA: TGTGCCAGTAGTTCCGGACAGATTAGCAATCAGCCCCAGCATTTT
J: TRBJ2-5; D: NA; V: TRBV7-9; size: NA; CDR3: CASSLAGAPQETQYF; DNA: TGTGCCAGCAGCTTAGCGGGGGCCCCACAAGAGACCCAGTACTTC
J: TRBJ2-6; D: NA; V: TRBV7-2; size: NA; CDR3: CASSPRGNSPNVLTF; DNA: TGTGCCAGCAGTCCCAGGGGAAACAGTCCCAACGTCCTGACTTTC
J: TRBJ1-5; D: TRBD1; V: TRBV27; size: NA; CDR3: CASSDGTGGRQPQHF; DNA: TGTGCCAGCAGTGATGGGACAGGCGGTCGCCAGCCCCAGCATTTT
J: TRBJ2-3; D: NA; V: TRBV29-1; size: NA; CDR3: CSAVQGKTPADTQYF; DNA: TGCAGCGCGGTACAGGGAAAGACCCCCGCAGATACGCAGTATTTT
J: TRBJ1-2; D: TRBD1; V: TRBV12-3/TRBV12-4; size: NA; CDR3: CASIQQGGRGYTF; DNA: TGTGCCAGCATCCAGCAGGGGGGAAGGGGCTACACCTTC
J: TRBJ1-1; D: NA; V: TRBV7-2; size: NA; CDR3: CASSYLRGNTEAFF; DNA: TGTGCCAGCAGCTATCTAAGGGGAAACACTGAAGCTTTCTTT
J: TRBJ1-2; D: NA; V: TRBV5-5; size: NA; CDR3: CASSLGANYGYTF; DNA: TGTGCCAGCAGCTTGGGGGCCAACTATGGCTACACCTTC
J: TRBJ1-2; D: TRBD1; V: TRBV6-1; size: NA; CDR3: CASSEAPGTVYGYTF; DNA: TGTGCCAGCAGTGAAGCCCCCGGGACAGTCTATGGCTACACCTTC
J: TRBJ2-5; D: NA; V: TRBV5-4; size: once; CDR3: CASSFGPRETQYF; DNA: TGTGCCAGCAGCTTTGGCCCCCGAGAGACCCAGTACTTC
J: TRBJ2-2; D: TRBD1; V: TRBV24-1; size: NA; CDR3: CATGQGAAYSNTGELFF; DNA: TGTGCCACCGGACAGGGGGCCGCTTATTCGAACACCGGGGAGCTGTTTTTT
J: TRBJ1-3; D: NA; V: TRBV18; size: NA; CDR3: CASSAGQGLSGNTIYF; DNA: TGTGCCAGCTCCGCTGGGCAGGGGCTATCTGGAAACACCATATATTTT
J: TRBJ1-1; D: NA; V: TRBV5-8; size: NA; CDR3: CASSLDPGWITEAFF; DNA: TGTGCCAGCAGCTTGGACCCAGGGTGGATCACTGAAGCTTTCTTT
J: TRBJ1-2; D: TRBD1; V: TRBV5-1; size: few; CDR3: CASSDGQGNGYTF; DNA: TGCGCCAGCAGCGACGGACAGGGAAATGGCTACACCTTC
J: TRBJ1-2; D: NA; V: TRBV30; size: NA; CDR3: CAWRDTNYGYTF; DNA: TGTGCCTGGAGGGACACAAACTATGGCTACACCTTC
J: TRBJ2-2; D: NA; V: TRBV14; size: NA; CDR3: CASSRRQVSNTGELFF; DNA: TGTGCCAGCAGCCGAAGACAGGTATCGAACACCGGGGAGCTGTTTTTT
J: TRBJ1-5; D: NA; V: TRBV5-1; size: NA; CDR3: CASGPFRVQPQHF; DNA: TGCGCCAGCGGACCATTCAGGGTTCAGCCCCAGCATTTT
J: TRBJ2-3; D: TRBD2; V: TRBV11-2; size: few; CDR3: CASTRTGGSTDTQYF; DNA: TGTGCCAGCACAAGGACGGGGGGTAGCACAGATACGCAGTATTTT
J: TRBJ1-1; D: TRBD1; V: TRBV19; size: NA; CDR3: CASFSGTGNTEAFF; DNA: TGTGCCAGTTTTTCCGGGACAGGGAACACTGAAGCTTTCTTT
J: TRBJ1-6; D: NA; V: TRBV20-1; size: once; CDR3: CSASSGSPLHF; DNA: TGCAGTGCGTCGTCCGGTTCACCCCTCCACTTT
J: TRBJ2-3; D: NA; V: TRBV5-1; size: NA; CDR3: CASSLDTVGGTDTQYF; DNA: TGCGCCAGCAGCTTGGATACAGTAGGCGGCACAGATACGCAGTATTTT
J: TRBJ1-5; D: TRBD1; V: TRBV6-2/TRBV6-3; size: NA; CDR3: CASSRPQGASNQPQHF; DNA: TGTGCCAGCAGTCGCCCCCAGGGGGCGAGCAATCAGCCCCAGCATTTT
J: TRBJ1-2; D: NA; V: TRBV5-1; size: NA; CDR3: CASSLNGGTNYGYTF; DNA: TGCGCCAGCAGCTTGAACGGGGGGACCAACTATGGCTACACCTTC